Presented here are 18 T cell receptor beta chains from one specimen sequenced in a study of blood T cell repertoires in COVID-19. Sequencing used immunoSEQ multiplex PCR; TCRdb keeps in-frame clones, though not all of them. The sample lists approximately 110,000 clones, more than 65% occurring once. Sequencing used peripheral blood. The receptors shown here come from a woman of 80 years or more with active or convalescent COVID-19.

The J gene is TRBJ1-1, the V gene TRBV3-1 (or the pseudogene TRBV3-2); D not resolved. This CDR3 has 13 amino acids. Germline CDR1 reads LGHDT; CDR2 reads YNNKEL (reference sequence). V lost 2 bases, J lost 1 base, and 5 bases lay in between. As DNA, the CDR3 is TGTGCCAGCAGCCAACGCGAGAACACTGAAGCTTTCTTT. Its translation: CASSQRENTEAFF.

The chain has TRBV5-1 and TRBJ2-7, with TRBD2 identical over 13 bases. The ends lost 4 bases at V and 6 bases at J; junction bases unmatched: 10. The CDR3 is 16 amino acids. Germline loops: CDR1 SGHRS, CDR2 YFSETQ. The CDR3 region has the DNA TGCGCCAGCAGCGCCCGGACTAGCGGGAGTTCAGGCGAGCAGTACTTC. As protein: CASSARTSGSSGEQYF. Together with reference TRBV5-1 and TRBJ2-7, the CDR3 gives the full variable domain: KAGVTQTPRYLIKTRGQQVTLSCSPISGHRSVSWYQQTPGQGLQFLFEYFSETQRNKGNFPGRFSGRQFSNSRSEMNVSTLELGDSALYLCASSARTSGSSGEQYFGPGTRLTVT.

The chain carries TRBV6-5 and TRBJ2-1; weak D call: TRBD2 (5 bases). CDR3 length: 13 amino acids. Germline V lookup: CDR1 MNHEY, CDR2 SVGAGI. V lost 6 bases and J 8 bases, leaving 14 bases between the germline ends. CDR3 protein: CASRRVPFDEQFF. CDR3 DNA: TGTGCCAGCAGGAGGGTTCCGTTCGATGAGCAGTTCTTC.

J is TRBJ2-2 and V is TRBV11-2, with 7 bases fitting TRBD2. There are 14 residues in the CDR3. Germline V gene sequence: CDR1 SGHAT, CDR2 FQNNGV. Trimming at V came to 1 base and at J to 7 bases, leaving 3 bases not matched to a gene. The CDR3 DNA reads TGTGCCAGCAGCTTAGCGACTAGCTTCGGGGAGCTGTTTTTT. Residues: CASSLATSFGELFF. The full variable domain, with the rest looked up from reference TRBV11-2 and TRBJ2-2, is EAGVAQSPRYKIIEKRQSVAFWCNPISGHATLYWYQQILGQGPKLLIQFQNNGVVDDSQLPKDRFSAERLKGVDSTLKIQPAKLEDSAVYLCASSLATSFGELFFGEGSRLTVL.

This rearrangement joins TRBV28 to TRBJ1-5; 7 positions agree with TRBD1. The length of the CDR3 is 15 residues. Germline trimming cut 5 bases from V and 4 bases from J; bases unmatched to any gene: 8. CDR1 and CDR2 from the germline V gene are MDHEN and SYDVKM. The DNA for the CDR3 is TGTGCCAGCAGTCAACCAGACAGGGAAAATCAGCCCCAGCATTTT. Translating it yields CASSQPDRENQPQHF.

The chain recombines TRBV15 with TRBJ1-1, with D perhaps matching TRBD1 (5 bases). V was shortened by 0 bases and J by 10 bases, with 9 bases between the two germline ends. Germline CDR1 reads LNHNV; CDR2 reads YYDKDF (reference sequence). CDR3 size: 12 residues. CDR3 loop: CATSRDREAAFF. The CDR3 DNA is TGTGCCACCAGCAGAGACAGGGAGGCAGCTTTCTTT. Using reference TRBV15 and TRBJ1-1 for the parts outside the CDR3, the full variable domain is DAMVIQNPRYQVTQFGKPVTLSCSQTLNHNVMYWYQQKSSQAPKLLFHYYDKDFNNEADTPDNFQSRRPNTSFCFLDIRSPGLGDTAMYLCATSRDREAAFFGQGTRLTVV.

The J gene is TRBJ2-7, the V gene TRBV20-1, with D hard to call. V lost 5 bases and J lost 4, with 9 bases in between. The germline V gene has CDR1 DFQATT and CDR2 SNEGSKA (reference sequence). CDR3 length: 11 amino acids. CDR3 residues: CSAPRGYEQYF. In DNA form, the CDR3 reads TGCAGTGCTCCCCGCGGTTACGAGCAGTACTTC.

This rearrangement joins TRBV6-1 to TRBJ1-2; D is perhaps TRBD1 (5 bases). The germline V and J ends were trimmed by 2 bases and 4 bases, with 8 bases remaining between them. Germline values: CDR1 MNHNS, CDR2 SASEGT. This CDR3 is built from 13 residues. This CDR3 reads CASSERQLYGYTF. The CDR3 region has the DNA TGTGCCAGCAGTGAACGACAGCTCTATGGCTACACCTTC.

The chain has TRBV28 and TRBJ1-2, with 11 bases lining up with TRBD1. Germline CDR1 is MDHEN and CDR2 is SYDVKM. With 5 bases clipped from V and 4 bases from J, the junction kept 6 bases outside the gene matches. The CDR3 has 15 amino acids. The CDR3 bases are TGTGCCAGCAGTCCGCGGACAGGGGGCATCTATGGCTACACCTTC. Protein product: CASSPRTGGIYGYTF.

This clone has just a few counts. The chain carries TRBV7-9 and TRBJ1-2, with TRBD1 matching 12 bases. The V segment lost 5 bases and the J segment 4 bases; nucleotides outside the gene matches: 5. The V gene's germline CDR1 is SEHNR and CDR2 FQNEAQ (reference sequence). This CDR3 contains 15 residues. This CDR3 is CASSTGQGASYGYTF. The CDR3 DNA is TGTGCCAGCAGCACGGGACAGGGGGCGAGCTATGGCTACACCTTC.

The chain links TRBV5-1 to TRBJ2-2, with D possibly TRBD1 on 6 matching bases. Germline CDR1 is SGHRS and CDR2 is YFSETQ. Trimming removed 4 bases from V and 6 bases from J, with 13 bases in between. This CDR3 region has 14 residues. The CDR3 is CASSRLQGAGELFF. The CDR3 bases are TGCGCCAGCAGCCGCCTACAGGGTGCCGGGGAGCTGTTTTTT.

The V and J genes are TRBV7-9 and TRBJ2-2, with TRBD2 identical over 13 bases. Germline V gene lookup returns CDR1 SEHNR and CDR2 FQNEAQ (reference sequence). The CDR3 totals 16 residues. V was clipped by 4 bases and J by 7 bases; unmatched bases: 6. CDR3 nucleotide sequence: TGTGCCAGCAGCTACCGGACTAGCGGGAGCGGCGGGGAGCTGTTTTTT. It is translated as CASSYRTSGSGGELFF. Filled out from reference TRBV7-9 and TRBJ2-2, the complete variable domain reads DTGVSQNPRHKITKRGQNVTFRCDPISEHNRLYWYRQTLGQGPEFLTYFQNEAQLEKSRLLSDRFSAERPKGSFSTLEIQRTEQGDSAMYLCASSYRTSGSGGELFFGEGSRLTVL.

The genes are TRBV9 and TRBJ2-3, with TRBD2 matching 8 bases. V lost 3 bases and J lost 4; bases outside the gene matches: 4. Germline CDR1 reads SGDLS; CDR2 reads YYNGEE. The CDR3 covers 14 residues. As DNA, the CDR3 is TGTGCCAGCAGCGCGAGCGGGAGTGCAGATACGCAGTATTTT. It translates to CASSASGSADTQYF. Full variable domain (remainder filled in from reference TRBV9 and TRBJ2-3): DSGVTQTPKHLITATGQRVTLRCSPRSGDLSVYWYQQSLDQGLQFLIQYYNGEERAKGNILERFSAQQFPDLHSELNLSSLELGDSALYFCASSASGSADTQYFGPGTRLTVL.

This chain links TRBV28 with TRBJ1-6, with TRBD1 matching 10 bases. Germline lookup yields CDR1 MDHEN and CDR2 SYDVKM. V shed 2 bases and J 9 bases; nucleotides not matched to a gene: 7. This CDR3 has 16 amino acids. The CDR3 DNA sequence: TGTGCCAGCAGTTTACGACTCGGGACAGGGGCTTCACCCCTCCACTTT. Protein product: CASSLRLGTGASPLHF.

The chain employs TRBV7-2 and TRBJ1-4, with a possible D match to TRBD1 (6 bases). Germline lookup yields CDR1 SGHTA and CDR2 FQGNSA. The CDR3 consists of 14 residues. Deletions cut 5 bases from V and 4 bases from J, with 11 bases between. The CDR3 spells CASSADRINEKLFF. The CDR3, as DNA: TGTGCCAGCAGCGCAGACAGGATTAATGAAAAACTGTTTTTT. The full variable domain, rest sourced from reference TRBV7-2 and TRBJ1-4, is GAGVSQSPSNKVTEKGKDVELRCDPISGHTALYWYRQSLGQGLEFLIYFQGNSAPDKSGLPSDRFSAERTGGSVSTLTIQRTQQEDSAVYLCASSADRINEKLFFGSGTQLSVL.

The rearrangement joins TRBV27 to TRBJ1-2; 12 bases agree with TRBD1. Germline V gene lookup returns CDR1 MNHEY and CDR2 SMNVEV (reference sequence). With 3 bases clipped from V and 8 bases from J, the junction kept 4 bases outside the gene matches. The CDR3 spans 14 residues. The CDR3 DNA follows: TGTGCCAGCAGTTTCCGGGACAGGGGGCACGGCTACACCTTC. Residues: CASSFRDRGHGYTF.

A few counts support this clone. The chain has TRBV19 and TRBJ1-4, with 7 positions matching TRBD1. This CDR3 comprises 13 residues. Germline V gene lookup returns CDR1 LNHDA and CDR2 SQIVND (reference sequence). After removal of 9 bases from V and 3 bases from J, the junction contained 4 bases not matched to a gene. CDR3 in amino acids: CASSGTANEKLFF. The CDR3, as DNA: TGTGCCAGCTCCGGGACAGCTAATGAAAAACTGTTTTTT.

This chain uses TRBV6-5 with TRBJ1-2; no reliable D call. The CDR3 sequence is 12 residues long. V was trimmed by 6 bases and J by 3 bases, leaving 8 bases between them. Germline V CDR1 and CDR2: MNHEY, SVGAGI. For the CDR3, the DNA is TGTGCCAGCAGCGAGGGAGACTATGGCTACACCTTC. Protein: CASSEGDYGYTF.